Shown below are 23 T cell receptor beta chains from a single sample sequenced in a study of T cells in Graves' hyperthyroidism and ophthalmopathy (dated by TCRdb to the late 2010s). Library creation used multiplex PCR. TCRdb records Illumina HiSeq 2000 as the sequencer. Amplification of TCR beta CDR3 regions was carried out from RNA transcripts. The TCR CDR3 was subjected to a first round of RT-PCR using the HTBI primer set and the Qiagen OneStep RT-PCR kit. TCRdb trimmed public reads at Q25 via fastp, called clones via MiXCR and kept in-frame beta chains. Each entry merges the rows of one CDR3 protein and shows their most common DNA and genes. The sample has 400,000 to 450,000 distinct CDR3 sequences on record, roughly 15% of them singletons. The ten largest clones capture approximately 13% of the sample. The sample was blood. These TCRs come from a man younger than 35 with Graves' ophthalmopathy.

A word on this clonotype: Just one base apart from a much larger clone, this may be a read error. In this CDR3 the conserved last residue, phenylalanine or tryptophan, is missing, so a read error is likely. The gene calls are TRBV3-1 and TRBJ2-1; 7 bases line up with TRBD1. J was trimmed by 4 bases and V by 4 bases; bases with no gene match: 4. This CDR3 is built from 14 residues. Germline V gene sequence: CDR1 LGHDT, CDR2 YNNKEL (reference sequence). The chain's CDR3 is CASSRRDRYNEQFL. The CDR3 nucleotides read TGTGCCAGCAGCCGCCGGGACAGATACAATGAGCAGTTCCTC.

A note on this clonotype: The conserved closing phenylalanine or tryptophan is absent in this CDR3, likely reflecting a read error. The gene calls are TRBV2 and TRBJ2-7, with TRBD2 matching 10 bases. The trim removed 3 bases at V and 1 base at J, leaving 9 bases unmatched. This CDR3 region has 17 residues. Germline V gives CDR1 SNHLY, CDR2 FYNNEI. CDR3 amino acids: CASSEFLASGGSYEQYL. The DNA for the CDR3 is TGTGCCAGCAGTGAGTTTTTGGCTAGCGGGGGTTCCTACGAGCAGTACCTC.

This clonotype was seen ten or more times. The J gene is TRBJ2-3, the V gene TRBV12-3 or TRBV12-4; possibly TRBD2 for D (6 bases). Between the trimmed V and J ends, which lost 7 bases and 6 bases, there was a span of 11 bases. The CDR3 loop spans 12 amino acids. The CDR3 loop reads CASTEGRDTQYF. The CDR3 DNA is TGTGCCAGCACCGAGGGGAGGGATACGCAGTATTTT.

The count of this clonotype is one. The chain employs TRBV4-1 and TRBJ2-7, with 8 bases fitting TRBD1. With V trimmed by 4 bases and J by 3 bases, 11 bases remained unmatched. Germline CDR1 is MGHRA and CDR2 is YSYEKL. The CDR3 contains 16 residues. The CDR3 region is CASSPLTGAKIYEQYF. CDR3 in DNA: TGCGCCAGCAGCCCCCTGACAGGGGCAAAAATCTACGAGCAGTACTTC.

The gene calls are TRBV27 and TRBJ2-1, with 8 nucleotides matching TRBD1. Germline CDR1 and CDR2: MNHEY and SMNVEV (reference sequence). V was pared by 5 bases and J by 0 bases, with 12 bases of the junction left unmatched. This CDR3 contains 18 residues. The CDR3 region is CASSRDQGAGSSYNEQFF. CDR3 DNA: TGTGCCAGCAGTCGAGATCAGGGGGCGGGAAGCTCCTACAATGAGCAGTTCTTC.

Ten or more counts support this clonotype. V and J are TRBV6-1 and TRBJ2-2; D remains ambiguous. V shed 0 bases and J shed 3 bases, with 5 bases lying between them. The CDR3 consists of 14 residues. Germline assignment: CDR1 MNHNS and CDR2 SASEGT. The CDR3 DNA follows: TGTGCCAGCAGTGAAGCGAGCGACACCGGGGAGCTGTTTTTT. The encoded protein is CASSEASDTGELFF.

The chain carries TRBV2 and TRBJ1-2, with TRBD1 identical over 7 bases. The CDR3 spans 14 residues. Germline V gene lookup returns CDR1 SNHLY and CDR2 FYNNEI. V was pared by 4 bases and J by 8 bases, with 10 bases of the junction left unmatched. CDR3 amino acids: CASSVTGTVEGYTF. The CDR3 DNA sequence: TGTGCCAGCAGTGTAACCGGGACAGTAGAAGGCTACACCTTC.

This clonotype has ten or more counts. The V gene is TRBV30, the J gene TRBJ1-1; D is uncertain. This CDR3 comprises 14 residues. CDR1 and CDR2 from the germline V gene are GTSNPN and SVGIG (reference sequence). The V end lost 0 bases, the J end lost 2 bases, and 10 bases lay between the germline ends. The CDR3 protein is CAWSVLEPNTEAFF. Written as DNA, the CDR3 is TGTGCCTGGAGTGTACTAGAACCCAACACTGAAGCTTTCTTT.

This chain joins TRBV4-1 and TRBJ1-2; D not resolved. V shed 1 base and J shed 6 bases, with 9 bases lying between them. The CDR3 covers 13 residues. Germline V gives CDR1 MGHRA, CDR2 YSYEKL. The CDR3 sequence: CASSQGRVHGYTF. The CDR3 DNA reads TGCGCCAGCAGCCAAGGAAGGGTCCATGGCTACACCTTC.

V is TRBV6-6 and J is TRBJ2-3; 7 nucleotides line up with TRBD1. Germline CDR1 reads MNHNY; CDR2 reads SVGAGI (reference sequence). V lost 2 bases to trimming and J lost 5 bases; unmatched junction nucleotides: 4. CDR3 length equals 14 residues. CDR3 nucleotides: TGTGCCAGCAGTTACAAGGGGGCAATAGATACGCAGTATTTT. Encoded protein: CASSYKGAIDTQYF.

This clonotype was counted ten times or more. The chain joins TRBV27 to TRBJ2-1; the D gene is possibly TRBD2 (6 bases). The CDR3 consists of 17 residues. Germline V gene sequence: CDR1 MNHEY, CDR2 SMNVEV (reference sequence). Trimming removed 0 bases from V and 9 bases from J, with 21 bases in between. This CDR3 is CASSLSRGLGGKGEQFF. The CDR3 DNA reads as TGTGCCAGCAGTTTATCGCGGGGATTAGGCGGTAAGGGTGAGCAGTTCTTC.

This clonotype occurred a few times. One end of the junction varies from germline; a read error may be responsible. The rearrangement links TRBV7-9 to TRBJ1-2; D is undetermined. CDR1 is SEHNR, CDR2 FQNEAQ, per germline (reference sequence). CDR3 length equals 14 residues. CDR3 coding DNA: TGTACCAGCAGCTTAGACATCCCGTACTATGGCTACACCTTC. Protein product: CTSSLDIPYYGYTF.

This clonotype was picked up a small number of times. The chain recombines TRBV20-1 with TRBJ1-2; no firm D call. The CDR3 is 13 residues long. CDR1 and CDR2 (germline): DFQATT, SNEGSKA (reference sequence). Trimming took off 3 bases at V and 4 bases at J, with 12 bases between the two ends. This CDR3 reads CSARPTDLYGYTF. The CDR3 bases are TGCAGTGCTAGGCCCACAGATCTCTATGGCTACACCTTC.

This chain connects TRBV20-1 to TRBJ2-5, with 9 bases aligning to TRBD2. The junction had 8 bases not matched to a gene; V was cut back by 5 bases and J by 4 bases. The CDR3 spans 14 residues. Germline V gene sequence: CDR1 DFQATT, CDR2 SNEGSKA (reference sequence). The CDR3 reads CSARLKGLAETQYF. CDR3 bases: TGCAGTGCTCGCTTGAAGGGACTAGCAGAGACCCAGTACTTC.

With regard to this clonotype: Relative to the germline gene, one junction end is altered; a read error may explain this. V usage is TRBV5-1 and J usage is TRBJ2-5, with D perhaps given as TRBD1 or TRBD2 (5 bases each). The CDR3 length is 14 residues. From germline, CDR1 is SGHRS and CDR2 YFSETQ. The CDR3 DNA sequence: TGCGCCAGCAGCCTCCTGGGACCCGAGACGCTCGCGGACTTC. Its protein product is CASSLLGPETLADF.

This clonotype was seen many times. V gene TRBV5-6 combines with J gene TRBJ2-4; D is possibly TRBD1 (6 bases). This CDR3 is built from 15 residues. Germline V gene sequence: CDR1 SGHDT, CDR2 YYEEEE. The ends were cut back, 5 bases at V and 5 bases at J, with 17 bases in the middle. The CDR3: CASSAQTGYENIQYF. CDR3 coding DNA: TGTGCCAGCAGTGCACAAACAGGGTATGAAAACATTCAGTACTTC. Looking up the rest from reference TRBV5-6 and TRBJ2-4 gives the full variable domain: DAGVTQSPTHLIKTRGQQVTLRCSPKSGHDTVSWYQQALGQGPQFIFQYYEEEERQRGNFPDRFSGHQFPNYSSELNVNALLLGDSALYLCASSAQTGYENIQYFGAGTRLSVL.

The table lists this clonotype with many counts. The chain is built from TRBV6-1 and TRBJ2-1; 8 nucleotides line up with TRBD1. The V segment lost 4 bases and the J segment 7 bases; nucleotides outside the gene matches: 9. Germline V CDR1 and CDR2: MNHNS, SASEGT. This CDR3 has 15 residues. The chain's CDR3 is CASSAWTGFGNEQFF. In DNA, the CDR3 is TGTGCCAGCAGTGCCTGGACAGGGTTTGGTAATGAGCAGTTCTTC.

This clonotype was detected only a few times. The conserved final phenylalanine or tryptophan is absent from the CDR3, which likely points to a read error. V gene TRBV4-1 combines with J gene TRBJ1-1; the D gene is possibly TRBD1 (5 bases). This CDR3 region has 16 residues. Germline CDR1 MGHRA, CDR2 YSYEKL. V dropped 0 bases and J dropped 1 base, with 12 bases sitting between them. The chain's CDR3 is CASSQDKGRRNTEAFL. The DNA for the CDR3 is TGCGCCAGCAGCCAAGATAAGGGGCGCCGGAACACTGAAGCTTTCCTT.

This clonotype was recorded many times. V usage is TRBV30 and J usage is TRBJ1-4; 10 positions match TRBD1. Germline loops: CDR1 GTSNPN, CDR2 SVGIG (reference sequence). Losses at the gene ends were 0 bases for V and 6 bases for J; bases not matched to a gene: 13. The CDR3 has 18 residues. This CDR3 reads CAWSVLGQGGDFDEKLFF. CDR3 coding DNA: TGTGCCTGGAGTGTACTTGGACAGGGGGGCGACTTTGATGAAAAACTGTTTTTT.

This clonotype appeared many times. The V gene is TRBV20-1, the J gene TRBJ1-1, with a weak D call TRBD1 (6 bases). The CDR3 covers 15 residues. Germline V gene data show CDR1 as DFQATT and CDR2 as SNEGSKA (reference sequence). Trimming stripped 2 bases from V and 5 bases from J, with 18 bases between. Here the CDR3 reads CSARLMGAIRTEAFF. The CDR3 bases are TGCAGTGCTAGATTGATGGGGGCCATCAGGACTGAAGCTTTCTTT.

Notes on this clonotype: Given a much more abundant clone one base away, this may be a read error. The chain joins TRBV24-1 to TRBJ2-3, with TRBD2 matching over 10 bases. The V gene's germline CDR1 is KGHDR and CDR2 SFDVKD. The length of the CDR3 is 15 residues. V was pared by 4 bases and J by 2 bases, with 2 bases of the junction left unmatched. CDR3 DNA sequence: TGTGCCACCAGTGAAACTAGCGGGGACACAGATACGCAGTATTTT. It translates to CATSETSGDTDTQYF.

The V gene is TRBV20-1, the J gene TRBJ2-3; 10 bases fit TRBD2. Trimming removed 3 bases from V and 4 bases from J; junction bases left unmatched: 7. This CDR3 spans 15 amino acids. Germline V lookup: CDR1 DFQATT, CDR2 SNEGSKA (reference sequence). For the CDR3, the DNA is TGCAGTGCTAGGCTAGCGGGGGCGGGTGCAGATACGCAGTATTTT. It encodes CSARLAGAGADTQYF.

This clonotype was counted at least ten times. The genes are TRBV2 and TRBJ2-3; no firm D call. Germline V CDR1 and CDR2: SNHLY, FYNNEI. Between the trimmed V and J ends, which lost 7 bases and 6 bases, there was a span of 20 bases. The CDR3 runs 15 residues. The CDR3 is CASKLESTEWDTQYF. In DNA, the CDR3 is TGTGCCAGCAAGCTCGAGAGCACAGAGTGGGATACGCAGTATTTT.